These 15 T cell receptor beta chains share one sample of origin, sequenced in a study of read filtering for tumor transcriptome and immune sequencing. This library used about 360 ng RNA and molecular barcoded adaptors spanning alpha/delta and beta/gamma chains. From the reads, TCRdb called clonotypes with MiXCR, one entry per CDR3 protein. Seen here are 60,000 or so distinct CDR3 sequences, roughly 19% observed once, and the top ten hold under 13%. The specimen was a population of CD138-negative cells sorted from bone marrow. The receptors were sampled from a donor older than 35 with multiple myeloma.

This clonotype has a count of ten or more. This rearrangement joins TRBV29-1 to TRBJ1-1; 8 nucleotides line up with TRBD1. Germline lookup yields CDR1 SQVTM and CDR2 ANQGSEA. The CDR3 covers 13 residues. V was pared by 6 bases and J by 1 base, with 4 bases of the junction left unmatched. CDR3 coding DNA: TGCAGCGTCAAAACAGGGGGGAACACTGAAGCTTTCTTT. Amino acid sequence: CSVKTGGNTEAFF. The full variable domain, its missing parts supplied by reference TRBV29-1 and TRBJ1-1, is SAVISQKPSRDICQRGTSLTIQCQVDSQVTMMFWYRQQPGQSLTLIATANQGSEATYESGFVIDKFPISRPNLTFSTLTVSNMSPEDSSIYLCSVKTGGNTEAFFGQGTRLTVV.

This clonotype has a count of ten or more. The chain joins TRBV29-1 to TRBJ2-7; 7 nucleotides match TRBD2. The CDR3 has 13 amino acids. CDR1 and CDR2 from the germline V gene are SQVTM and ANQGSEA. V lost 6 bases to trimming and J lost 0 bases; unmatched junction nucleotides: 5. The DNA of the CDR3 is TGCAGCGTAGGTAGCGGGTACTCCTACGAGCAGTACTTC. Its protein product is CSVGSGYSYEQYF.

Concerning this clonotype: This sequence may be a read error, since a much larger clone differs from it by one base. The chain has TRBV19 and TRBJ2-3, with TRBD2 matching over 11 bases. Germline CDR1 is LNHDA and CDR2 is SQIVND (reference sequence). There are 16 residues in the CDR3. V lost 6 bases and J lost 2; bases outside the gene matches: 7. The CDR3 bases are TGTGCCAGTAGCAGCAGACTAGCGGGGACCACAGATACGCAGTATTTT. This codes for CASSSRLAGTTDTQYF.

This clonotype was observed at least ten times. This sequence joins TRBV3-1 and TRBJ2-5, with D hard to call. The CDR3 runs 13 residues. The V end was cut by 1 base, the J end by 7 bases, with 10 bases between. Germline CDR1 and CDR2: LGHDT and YNNKEL (reference sequence). The CDR3 sequence is CASSQALLGTQYF. As DNA, the CDR3 is TGTGCCAGCAGCCAAGCGCTATTGGGGACCCAGTACTTC.

This clonotype was recorded many times. The genes are TRBV5-1 and TRBJ2-3, with 9 bases that match TRBD2. The CDR3 consists of 16 residues. The V gene end was trimmed by 0 bases and the J gene end by 4 bases; junction bases not matched to a gene: 6. From germline, CDR1 is SGHRS and CDR2 YFSETQ. CDR3 DNA sequence: TGCGCCAGCAGCTTGGGACTAGCGGAGTTCCCAGATACGCAGTATTTT. Protein: CASSLGLAEFPDTQYF.

This clonotype occurred many times. The chain combines TRBV5-1 with TRBJ1-1, with 7 positions matching TRBD1. Trimming cost V 4 bases and J 4 bases; bases outside gene matches: 13. Germline CDR1 is SGHRS and CDR2 is YFSETQ. The CDR3 runs 16 residues. The CDR3 coding sequence is TGCGCCAGCAGCACCTACCGGAGGGGGCGTATCACTGAAGCTTTCTTT. It specifies CASSTYRRGRITEAFF.

This clonotype has a count of ten or more. This CDR3 is CASSPGRLGPGELFF. Here the CDR3 DNA reads TGTGCCAGCAGCCCCGGACGTTTAGGACCCGGGGAGCTGTTTTTT. The rearrangement joins TRBV9 to TRBJ2-2; D not certain. The CDR3 covers 15 residues. V lost 4 bases to trimming and J lost 6 bases, with 16 bases between them. CDR1 is SGDLS, CDR2 YYNGEE, per germline.

This clonotype has a count of ten or more. CDR3 amino acids: CASTNPGLAHEQYF. The CDR3 DNA is TGCGCCAGCACTAACCCGGGACTAGCCCACGAGCAGTACTTC. The chain recombines TRBV5-1 with TRBJ2-7; TRBD2 aligns across 9 bases. The junction had 9 bases not matched to a gene; V was cut back by 6 bases and J by 5 bases. The CDR3 totals 14 residues. The germline gives CDR1 SGHRS, CDR2 YFSETQ.

This clonotype has ten or more counts. The J gene is TRBJ1-2, the V gene TRBV5-1, with a possible D match to TRBD1 (6 bases). V lost 4 bases to trimming and J lost 2 bases, with 12 bases between them. Germline assignment: CDR1 SGHRS and CDR2 YFSETQ. The CDR3 length is 14 residues. In DNA form, the CDR3 reads TGCGCCAGCAGCCCTACAACAGGGAACTATGGCTACACCTTC. Protein: CASSPTTGNYGYTF. The variable domain in full, with the rest retrieved from reference TRBV5-1 and TRBJ1-2, is KAGVTQTPRYLIKTRGQQVTLSCSPISGHRSVSWYQQTPGQGLQFLFEYFSETQRNKGNFPGRFSGRQFSNSRSEMNVSTLELGDSALYLCASSPTTGNYGYTFGSGTRLTVV.

This clonotype was detected ten times or more. This chain connects TRBV7-9 to TRBJ2-1; D unclear. The V gene lost 2 bases and the J gene lost 8 bases, with 10 bases spanning the gap. Germline V gives CDR1 SEHNR, CDR2 FQNEAQ (reference sequence). There are 13 residues in the CDR3. The CDR3 reads CASSLSTVDEQFF. The CDR3 nucleotides read TGTGCCAGCAGCTTAAGCACAGTGGATGAGCAGTTCTTC. The full variable domain, its missing parts supplied by reference TRBV7-9 and TRBJ2-1, is DTGVSQNPRHKITKRGQNVTFRCDPISEHNRLYWYRQTLGQGPEFLTYFQNEAQLEKSRLLSDRFSAERPKGSFSTLEIQRTEQGDSAMYLCASSLSTVDEQFFGPGTRLTVL.

This clonotype has ten or more counts. The chain couples TRBV9 to TRBJ2-1; the D gene is possibly TRBD2 (6 bases). V lost 3 bases and J lost 2, with 15 bases in between. The CDR3 is 16 amino acids. Germline V lookup: CDR1 SGDLS, CDR2 YYNGEE. CDR3 DNA sequence: TGTGCCAGCAGCGCAGAGGGACTTCCGGCCTACAATGAGCAGTTCTTC. Translation gives CASSAEGLPAYNEQFF.

This clonotype was counted many times. V is TRBV28 and J is TRBJ1-1, with D maybe TRBD1 (5 bases). Germline V gives CDR1 MDHEN, CDR2 SYDVKM. The CDR3 loop spans 12 amino acids. V was clipped by 9 bases and J by 1 base, with 9 bases between them. The CDR3 region is CASGGANTEAFF. The CDR3 DNA sequence: TGTGCCAGTGGGGGAGCGAACACTGAAGCTTTCTTT.

This clonotype was observed at least ten times. CDR3 sequence (DNA): TGCAGTGCTAGCGGGGGGGTCTACGAGCAGTACTTC. Its translation: CSASGGVYEQYF. V usage is TRBV20-1 and J usage is TRBJ2-7, with 8 bases identical to TRBD2. J was trimmed by 3 bases and V by 3 bases; bases with no gene match: 1. Germline CDR1 and CDR2: DFQATT and SNEGSKA (reference sequence). The CDR3 consists of 12 residues.

This clonotype showed up just a few times. A much larger clone lies a single base off, so this may be a read error. V and J are TRBV29-1 and TRBJ1-2, with a weak D call TRBD1 (6 bases). The germline V gene has CDR1 SQVTM and CDR2 ANQGSEA. CDR3 size: 15 residues. The CDR3 nucleotides are TGCAGCGCTGAACAAGAGGAGGAGGGGGTGTACGGCTACACCTTC. Residues: CSAEQEEEGVYGYTF.

J is TRBJ1-2 and V is TRBV20-1, with D unclear. In germline, CDR1 is DFQATT, CDR2 SNEGSKA (reference sequence). Trimming left V 0 bases short and J 2 bases short, with 10 bases between. CDR3 length: 14 residues. CDR3 amino acids: CSARDLVGNYGYTF. In DNA form, the CDR3 reads TGCAGTGCTAGAGATCTCGTGGGAAACTATGGCTACACCTTC.